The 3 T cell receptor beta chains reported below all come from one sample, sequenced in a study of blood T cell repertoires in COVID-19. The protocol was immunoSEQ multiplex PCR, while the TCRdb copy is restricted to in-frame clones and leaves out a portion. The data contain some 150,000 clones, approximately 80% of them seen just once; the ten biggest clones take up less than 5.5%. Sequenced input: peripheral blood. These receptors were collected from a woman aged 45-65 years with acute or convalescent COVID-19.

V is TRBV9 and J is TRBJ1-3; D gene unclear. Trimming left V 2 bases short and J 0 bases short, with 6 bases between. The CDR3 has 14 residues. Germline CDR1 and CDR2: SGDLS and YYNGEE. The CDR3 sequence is CASSVHHSGNTIYF. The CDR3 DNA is TGTGCCAGCAGCGTCCATCACTCTGGAAACACCATATATTTT.

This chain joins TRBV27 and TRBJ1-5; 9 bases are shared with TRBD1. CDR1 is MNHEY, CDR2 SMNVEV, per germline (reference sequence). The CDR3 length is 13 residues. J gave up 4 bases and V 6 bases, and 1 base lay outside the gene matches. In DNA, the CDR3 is TGTGCCAGCAGGGACAGGGGAAATCAGCCCCAGCATTTT. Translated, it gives CASRDRGNQPQHF.

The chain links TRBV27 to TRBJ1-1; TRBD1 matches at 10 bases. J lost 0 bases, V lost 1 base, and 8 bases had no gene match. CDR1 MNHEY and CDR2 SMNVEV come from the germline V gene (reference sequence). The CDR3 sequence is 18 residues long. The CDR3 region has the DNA TGTGCCAGCAGTTTATATGGACAGGGGGTATCGATGAACACTGAAGCTTTCTTT. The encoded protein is CASSLYGQGVSMNTEAFF.